This TCR beta chain comes out of a study of blood T cell repertoires in COVID-19. The V end was cut by 6 bases, the J end by 4 bases, with 10 bases between. CDR1 and CDR2 (germline): MGHRA, YSYEKL. The CDR3 is made up of 13 amino acids. Seattle's enrolled individuals joined amid active infection and were then monitored longitudinally. Per the original data handling: Cell counts per sample came from amplifying reference gene primers. Repertoires were generated with immunoSEQ multiplex PCR, while TCRdb's copy carries only in-frame clones and drops some. V and J calls and clone size are as listed in that table; D and trimming were resolved from the DNA. The data hold around 160,000 clones, with 70% to 90% observed a single time.

The rearrangement uses TRBV4-1 and TRBJ1-3; tentative D call: TRBD1 (5 bases). Sequenced: peripheral blood. The TCR was taken from a woman aged 60-75 years with COVID-19, enrolled during active disease. In DNA, the CDR3 is TGCGCCAGCAGTCAGGGTCGCGGAAACACCATATATTTT. The encoded protein is CASSQGRGNTIYF.